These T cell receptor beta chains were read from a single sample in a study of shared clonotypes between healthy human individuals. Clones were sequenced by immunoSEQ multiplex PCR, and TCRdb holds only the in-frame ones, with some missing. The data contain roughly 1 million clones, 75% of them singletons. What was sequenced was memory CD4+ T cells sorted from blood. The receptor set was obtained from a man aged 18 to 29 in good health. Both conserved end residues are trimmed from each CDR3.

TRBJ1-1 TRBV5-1 ASSLVGGWNTEAF
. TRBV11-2 ASSLSIRDLPYEQY
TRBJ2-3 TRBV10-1 ASSGLAGESFTDTQY
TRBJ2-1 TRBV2 ASSSRTSSYNEQF
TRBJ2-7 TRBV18 ASSPPARQHEQY
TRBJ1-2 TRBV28 ASGRADYGYT
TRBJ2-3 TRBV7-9 ASSLAGPTDTQY
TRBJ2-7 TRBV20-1 SASADYEQY
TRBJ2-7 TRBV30 AWSRGHYYEQY
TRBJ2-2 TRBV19 ASSKFRRENTGELF
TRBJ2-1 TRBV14 ASSPPGRQIKF
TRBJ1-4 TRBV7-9 ASSLGATTNEKLF
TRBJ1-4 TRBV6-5 ASSLTGRGEKLF
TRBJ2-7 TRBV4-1 ASSQLGIPLNEQY
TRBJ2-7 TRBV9 ASSTSGGPTEQY
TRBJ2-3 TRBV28 ASSTIRTDTQY
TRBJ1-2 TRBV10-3 AISSRQGSYGYT
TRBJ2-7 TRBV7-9 ASSLGPGQGSHEQY
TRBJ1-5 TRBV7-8 ASSWGQSNQPQH
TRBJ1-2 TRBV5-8 ASSLGLQGPAYGYT
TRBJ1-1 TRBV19 ASRQGAEAF
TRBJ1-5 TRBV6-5 ASRETGGSNQPQH
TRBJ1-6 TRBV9 ASSPSLPSDSPLH
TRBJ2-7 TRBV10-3 AIGGAYEQY
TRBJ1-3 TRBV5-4 ASTGTGSGNTIY
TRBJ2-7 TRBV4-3 ASSQDRATLYEQY
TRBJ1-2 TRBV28 ASSTTGEGYGYT
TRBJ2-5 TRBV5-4 ASSPYTQETQY
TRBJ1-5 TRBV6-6 ASNPGTGGQPQH
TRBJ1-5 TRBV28 ASSSPHGNQPQH
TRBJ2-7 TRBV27 ASSFSRLARPYEQY
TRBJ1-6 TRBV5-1 ASSVPTGDNSPLH
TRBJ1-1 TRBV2 ASSRTLAGEAF
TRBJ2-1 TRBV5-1 ASSLGTSVNNEQF
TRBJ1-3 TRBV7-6 ASSSVPGTFGNTIY
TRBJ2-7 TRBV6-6 ASGKEGGLDEQY
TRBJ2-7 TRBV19 ASSIGGTDPYEQY
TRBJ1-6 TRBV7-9 ASSGRGQSNSPLH
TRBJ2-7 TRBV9 ASSVEGEGGRQY
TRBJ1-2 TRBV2 ASTPPWGDYGYT
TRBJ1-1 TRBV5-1 ASRFVLDTEAF
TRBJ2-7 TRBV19 ASSDTISEQY
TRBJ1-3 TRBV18 ASSLPTDFSGNTIY
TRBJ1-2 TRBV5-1 ASRQGASGYT
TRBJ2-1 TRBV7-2 ASRAGRTYNEQF
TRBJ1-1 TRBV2 ASRTDRGRTEAF
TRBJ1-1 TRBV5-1 ASHPIAGMNTEAF
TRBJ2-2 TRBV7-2 ASSLGLAGSGELF